This TCR beta chain appears in the sequencing data of a study of T cells in women clearing cervical HPV infection. Study background: Cases' blood sampling followed lesion detection by median about 150 days (90 to 200). Study outcomes and limitations: It is unknown whether associations predate infection; no effector/memory or HPV-specific sorting. CIN3+ cases had significantly higher TCR repertoire richness than controls, but evenness did not differ.

Notes on this clone: Its matching antigen is unknown. Coverage ceases 3 residues before the CDR3 finishes, and the germline J gene fills in the end.

Clones were read by immunoSEQ multiplex PCR, and TCRdb kept only the in-frame ones, dropping some. Its table records 30,000 or so clones. This CDR3 comprises 14 residues. V lost 9 bases and J lost 4; bases outside the gene matches: 10. Germline values: CDR1 SNHLY, CDR2 FYNNEI. The receptor's source is a woman between 18 and 75 years old with a cervical HPV16 infection that either progressed to CIN3+ or cleared (not recorded which). The source material was blood buffy coat. The chain has TRBV2 and TRBJ1-2; 8 bases match TRBD1. CDR3 residues: CASGNQGASYGYTF. The DNA read from the CDR3 is TGTGCCAGTGGAAACCAGGGGGCCAGCTATGGC.